The clone carrying this T cell receptor (beta chain) was recorded many times. No antigen is known for it. The DNA ends 3 residues before the CDR3 does, and the rest of the CDR3 is filled in from the germline J gene. TCRdb's table, derived via immunoSEQ multiplex PCR, lists solely in-frame clones and lacks some. This set yields approximately 35,000 clones and no singletons; the top ten hold 5% to 7%. Donors gave roughly 5 to 8 ml heparinized peripheral whole blood. This sample was included in a study of T cell clonality in common variable immunodeficiency. Study results and limitations: CVID subjects shared fewer TCRbeta clones than healthy controls did. What drives increased CVID clonality needs T cell subpopulation sequencing. Fewer deletions and N-nucleotide insertions were reportedly seen in common variable immunodeficiency TCR beta sequences.

There are 15 residues in the CDR3. Germline CDR1 is SGHRS and CDR2 is YFSETQ. The ends were cut back, 2 bases at V and 4 bases at J, with 13 bases in the middle. The material sequenced was peripheral blood mononuclear cells. The rearrangement links TRBV5-1 to TRBJ1-3; no clear D. The sequence came from a human donor with common variable immunodeficiency. The CDR3 region is CASSLTGPQGNTIYF. The CDR3 DNA, read in part, is TGCGCCAGCAGCTTAACCGGTCCCCAAGGAAACACC.